This T cell receptor beta chain was identified in a study of a mutant IDH1 vaccine in newly diagnosed glioma. The time point here: baseline, week 1 (first vaccination visit). Treatment denoted: pre-vaccination baseline after standard-of-care therapy. Astrocytomas that were new, WHO grade 3 or 4, IDH1-mutant and ATRX-lost were present in the donors. The assay was immunoSEQ multiplex PCR, and TCRdb's table has in-frame clones only and misses some. The repertoire holds tens of thousands of clones, with 60% to 85% as singletons. The CDR3 sequence is 13 residues long. The germline V gene encodes CDR1 SGHRS and CDR2 YFSETQ. Trimming cost V 4 bases and J 6 bases, with 13 bases left between them.

The chain has TRBV5-1 and TRBJ1-1, with a possible D match to TRBD1 (6 bases). The input for sequencing was PBMCs, taken from a glioma patient treated with radiotherapy, temozolomide or both. The clonotype comes from a man over 45 with glioma. The CDR3 region is CASSLQGFPEAFF. The CDR3 region has the DNA TGCGCCAGCAGCCTCCAGGGGTTCCCTGAAGCTTTCTTT.